This TCR beta chain comes out of a study of human T cells and chemical hapten exposure. Across the study: Throughout a study of roughly 5.5 months, patients underwent weekly scalp administration of diphenylcyclopropenone doses.

Germline V gene lookup returns CDR1 MDHEN and CDR2 SYDVKM. V lost 7 bases to trimming and J lost 3 bases; unmatched junction nucleotides: 18. This CDR3 spans 17 amino acids. TCRdb reprocessed the RACE reads with MiXCR, giving one entry per CDR3 protein. This table holds fewer than 100,000 distinct CDR3 sequences, about an eighth found once. Noted time point: patch test 1, 2 weeks after DPC sensitization. Treatment specified: therapeutic diphenylcyclopropenone sensitization with weekly scalp DPC. The sample here was whole blood, taken in connection with sensitization to the hapten diphenylcyclopropenone (DPC). This receptor was identified in a middle-aged woman with alopecia areata. Some clones in this sample may be carry-over from other donors' samples. The V and J genes are TRBV28 and TRBJ2-7; 7 bases are a match to TRBD1. This CDR3 is CASTPPVGQVGNYEQYF. CDR3 nucleotide sequence: TGTGCCAGCACCCCCCCGGTAGGACAGGTGGGAAACTACGAGCAGTACTTC. Together with reference TRBV28 and TRBJ2-7, the CDR3 gives the full variable domain: DVKVTQSSRYLVKRTGEKVFLECVQDMDHENMFWYRQDPGLGLRLIYFSYDVKMKEKGDIPEGYSVSREKKERFSLILESASTNQTSMYLCASTPPVGQVGNYEQYFGPGTRLTVT.